These 18 T cell receptor beta chains originate from one sample sequenced in a study of metastatic and nonmetastatic thyroid tumors. From the PCR reads, TCRdb re-called clones with MiXCR. The table has more than 10,000 clones, 25% to 35% seen once. Thyroid surgery took place with no prior treatment in any patient. Sequenced input: tumor tissue. These receptor sequences come from a female donor with papillary thyroid cancer or a benign thyroid nodule (not recorded which). Some clones in this sample may be carry-over from other donors' samples.

By share, this clone ranks as medium-sized. This chain uses TRBV27 with TRBJ1-4; TRBD1 aligns across 7 bases. After removal of 6 bases from V and 3 bases from J, the junction contained 13 bases not matched to a gene. CDR3 size: 17 residues. Germline CDR1 reads MNHEY; CDR2 reads SMNVEV (reference sequence). Here the CDR3 DNA reads TGTGCCAGCAGCAAGACAGGGCGTATTGAAGCTAATGAAAAACTGTTTTTT. This codes for CASSKTGRIEANEKLFF.

The chain recombines TRBV2 with TRBJ2-6; 12 bases are a match to TRBD1. The germline CDR1 and CDR2 sequences are SNHLY and FYNNEI. The CDR3 spans 20 residues. With 4 bases clipped from V and 0 bases from J, the junction kept 10 bases outside the gene matches. The CDR3 DNA reads TGTGCCAGCAGTGGGCCGGGACAGGGGGCACAAAACTCTGGGGCCAACGTCCTGACTTTC. This gives the protein CASSGPGQGAQNSGANVLTF. Full variable domain (remainder filled in from reference TRBV2 and TRBJ2-6): EPEVTQTPSHQVTQMGQEVILRCVPISNHLYFYWYRQILGQKVEFLVSFYNNEISEKSEIFDDQFSVERPDGSNFTLKIRSTKLEDSAMYFCASSGPGQGAQNSGANVLTFGAGSRLTVL.

The V gene is TRBV20-1, the J gene TRBJ1-2; a weak D match, TRBD1 (6 bases). Germline V gene data show CDR1 as DFQATT and CDR2 as SNEGSKA (reference sequence). CDR3 length equals 14 residues. Deletions cut 4 bases from V and 4 bases from J, with 16 bases between. This chain's CDR3 is CSAIFTWTAYGYTF. Written as DNA, the CDR3 is TGCAGTGCTATTTTTACCTGGACAGCCTATGGCTACACCTTC.

This clone was seen at least ten times. The CDR3 sequence is CASSHIGREGPGEQYF. CDR3 DNA sequence: TGTGCCAGCAGTCACATAGGGCGGGAGGGCCCGGGCGAGCAGTACTTC. This sequence joins TRBV3-1 and TRBJ2-7, with 9 positions matching TRBD2. This CDR3 has 16 amino acids. Germline lookup yields CDR1 LGHDT and CDR2 YNNKEL (reference sequence). The ends lost 6 bases at V and 6 bases at J; junction bases unmatched: 15.

This clone came up many times. J is TRBJ1-4 and V is TRBV12-3 or TRBV12-4, with 11 nucleotides matching TRBD1. The CDR3 covers 16 residues. The junction had 9 bases not matched to a gene; V was cut back by 4 bases and J by 8 bases. CDR3 amino acids: CASSSAGTGGSEKLFF. The DNA for the CDR3 is TGTGCCAGCAGTTCGGCCGGGACAGGGGGTTCAGAAAAACTGTTTTTT.

This sequence joins TRBV4-3 and TRBJ2-2, with unresolved D. The V gene lost 0 bases and the J gene lost 8 bases, with 7 bases spanning the gap. Germline assignment: CDR1 LGHNA and CDR2 YSLEER. The CDR3 is 13 amino acids. CDR3 protein: CASSQDRIGELFF. The CDR3 DNA reads as TGCGCCAGCAGCCAAGATCGGATAGGGGAGCTGTTTTTT.

The V and J genes are TRBV2 and TRBJ2-1, with 11 bases aligning to TRBD2. Germline CDR1 reads SNHLY; CDR2 reads FYNNEI. CDR3 length: 15 amino acids. J was trimmed by 8 bases and V by 6 bases; bases with no gene match: 9. CDR3 nucleotides: TGTGCCAGCAGGGGTAGCGGGAGGGCCTCGGATGAGCAGTTCTTC. Its protein is CASRGSGRASDEQFF.

The chain is built from TRBV27 and TRBJ2-7; unclear D gene. The CDR3 is 15 amino acids. Germline loops: CDR1 MNHEY, CDR2 SMNVEV (reference sequence). Trimming took 6 bases from V and 0 from J, leaving 15 bases between them. CDR3: CASRSRTAVSYEQYF. The DNA of the CDR3 is TGTGCCAGCAGATCTCGGACGGCGGTCTCCTACGAGCAGTACTTC.

The rearrangement joins TRBV20-1 to TRBJ2-7, with 9 bases fitting TRBD1. There are 15 residues in the CDR3. Per germline, CDR1 DFQATT and CDR2 SNEGSKA (reference sequence). V was clipped by 5 bases and J by 2 bases; unmatched bases: 10. CDR3 loop: CSAQSPGQGTYEQYF. CDR3 coding DNA: TGCAGTGCTCAATCCCCGGGACAGGGCACCTACGAGCAGTACTTC.

The genes are TRBV7-9 and TRBJ2-7, with a possible D match to TRBD2 (5 bases). The V and J ends lost 6 bases and 9 bases respectively, with 15 bases between them. This CDR3 spans 12 amino acids. Looked up from germline, CDR1 is SEHNR and CDR2 is FQNEAQ (reference sequence). CDR3 sequence (DNA): TGTGCCAGCAGTCTGGACTCCCTCGGGCAGTACGTC. Encoded protein: CASSLDSLGQYV.

As concerns this clone: An end of the junction differs from the germline gene, which may be a read error. J is TRBJ1-1 and V is TRBV6-1; D is unclear. There are 12 residues in the CDR3. Germline-derived CDR1 and CDR2 are MNHNS and SASEGT. In nucleotides, the CDR3 is TGTGCCAGCAGTGAAATATACACTGAATCTTTCTTT. It encodes CASSEIYTESFF.

The gene calls are TRBV3-1 and TRBJ1-2; TRBD1 might be the D (6 bases). CDR3 size: 14 residues. Germline CDR1 and CDR2: LGHDT and YNNKEL (reference sequence). Trimming cost V 6 bases and J 2 bases, with 13 bases left between them. CDR3 DNA: TGTGCCAGCAGTTCCCGGACAGCCAACTATGGCTACACCTTC. Protein: CASSSRTANYGYTF.

This clone was observed at least ten times. This chain connects TRBV12-3 or TRBV12-4 to TRBJ2-1; D may be TRBD2 (6 bases). CDR3 length: 18 residues. V was shortened by 0 bases and J by 7 bases, with 22 bases between the two germline ends. As DNA, the CDR3 is TGTGCCAGCAGTTTAGCGCGGGCTAGCGCGGGGACTCCTAATGAGCAGTTCTTC. Translated: CASSLARASAGTPNEQFF.

This clone was recorded a few times. At one of its ends the junction is not consistent with the germline gene, which may arise from a read error. The chain couples TRBV28 to TRBJ1-2, with a weak D call TRBD1 (6 bases). The CDR3 covers 14 residues. The germline gives CDR1 MDHEN, CDR2 SYDVKM. Here the CDR3 DNA reads TGCGCCAGCAGTCTAGGGGGGCGCAGCGTTGGCTACACCTTC. Translated: CASSLGGRSVGYTF.

This clone was counted only a few times. At one boundary the junction diverges from the germline segment, which might be a read error. The V gene is TRBV28, the J gene TRBJ1-2; 11 bases are a match to TRBD1. CDR3 size: 14 residues. Per the germline V gene, CDR1 is MDHEN and CDR2 is SYDVKM. The chain's CDR3 is CDSSRDRGINGYNF. In DNA form, the CDR3 reads TGTGACAGCAGTCGGGACAGGGGGATCAATGGCTACAACTTC.

This clone was counted only a few times. V is TRBV20-1 and J is TRBJ1-2; 10 bases match TRBD1. The CDR3 consists of 15 residues. The germline gives CDR1 DFQATT, CDR2 SNEGSKA (reference sequence). The V segment lost 1 base and the J segment 6 bases; nucleotides outside the gene matches: 8. CDR3 amino acids: CSARVGQGDSDGYTF. Here the CDR3 DNA reads TGCAGTGCTAGAGTCGGACAGGGGGATAGCGATGGCTACACCTTC.

This clone is medium-sized in the sample. The chain employs TRBV28 and TRBJ2-2; D gene unclear. V was trimmed by 5 bases and J by 1 base, leaving 11 bases between them. The germline CDR1 and CDR2 sequences are MDHEN and SYDVKM. This CDR3 is built from 15 residues. Here the CDR3 reads CASSTHFGNTGELFF. The CDR3 bases are TGTGCCAGCAGTACCCATTTTGGGAACACCGGGGAGCTGTTTTTT. The whole variable domain, remainder taken from reference TRBV28 and TRBJ2-2, is DVKVTQSSRYLVKRTGEKVFLECVQDMDHENMFWYRQDPGLGLRLIYFSYDVKMKEKGDIPEGYSVSREKKERFSLILESASTNQTSMYLCASSTHFGNTGELFFGEGSRLTVL.

The chain recombines TRBV20-1 with TRBJ2-2; D unresolved. Germline V gene sequence: CDR1 DFQATT, CDR2 SNEGSKA (reference sequence). The CDR3 extends over 12 amino acids. V shed 5 bases and J shed 6 bases, with 10 bases lying between them. CDR3 bases: TGCAGTGCTCAACTGTCTGCCGGGGAGCTGTTTTTT. Protein sequence: CSAQLSAGELFF.